The 6 T cell receptor beta chains below were found in one sample sequenced in a study of beta chain features in type 1 diabetes. Findings and caveats of the study: For Type 1 diabetes patients, all four CD4+ subsets carried TCRB CDR3s that were moderately but significantly shorter.

Their antigens remain unidentified. Investigators reverse transcribed all isolated RNA, so they sequenced expressed TCRB transcripts. Measured with immunoSEQ multiplex PCR; TCRdb has only the in-frame clones, and not every one. The sample carries roughly 260,000 clones, just over 20% recorded once. Sequenced sample: naive CD4+ T cells from blood. The receptor source for this set is a woman aged 40 to 50 with type 1 diabetes.

The chain is built from TRBV28 and TRBJ2-3; D is possibly TRBD2 (7 bases). V lost 8 bases to trimming and J lost 4 bases, with 19 bases between them. CDR3 length: 15 amino acids. Germline V gives CDR1 MDHEN, CDR2 SYDVKM. This CDR3 reads CASGSVGGGADTQYF. CDR3 DNA sequence: TGTGCCAGCGGATCGGTCGGCGGGGGCGCAGATACGCAGTATTTT.

This clone appeared a few times. The gene calls are TRBV6-5 and TRBJ1-5, with 8 bases identical to TRBD1. The CDR3 extends over 15 amino acids. V shed 3 bases and J 8 bases; nucleotides not matched to a gene: 9. From germline, CDR1 is MNHEY and CDR2 SVGAGI. CDR3 coding DNA: TGTGCCAGCAGTTATTCAGGGGGCAGGTGGGAGCCCCAGCATTTT. This translates into CASSYSGGRWEPQHF.

The sample holds a few counts of this clone. The CDR3 loop reads CASSSTSGRTDTQYF. CDR3 DNA: TGTGCCAGCAGCTCTACTAGCGGGAGGACAGATACGCAGTATTTT. The J gene is TRBJ2-3, the V gene TRBV5-4; 12 bases agree with TRBD2. The CDR3 is 15 amino acids. Losses at the gene ends were 3 bases for V and 3 bases for J; bases not matched to a gene: 2. Germline V lookup: CDR1 SGHNT, CDR2 YYREEE (reference sequence).

This clone turned up a few times. The rearrangement links TRBV7-9 to TRBJ2-1; tentatively, D is TRBD2 (6 bases). The V and J ends lost 4 bases and 6 bases respectively, with 13 bases between them. Germline CDR1 is SEHNR and CDR2 is FQNEAQ (reference sequence). The CDR3 runs 14 residues. CDR3 protein: CASSSLLTSNEQFF. The CDR3 DNA sequence: TGTGCCAGCAGCTCCCTATTGACTAGCAATGAGCAGTTCTTC.

This clone was seen more than once but under ten times. This chain joins TRBV28 and TRBJ2-4, with D possibly matching TRBD2 (5 bases). The CDR3 extends over 12 amino acids. Per germline, CDR1 MDHEN and CDR2 SYDVKM. Trimming stripped 1 base from V and 8 bases from J, with 6 bases between. This CDR3 reads CASSLSRDIQYF. Written as DNA, the CDR3 is TGTGCCAGCAGTTTATCGAGGGACATTCAGTACTTC.

The chain uses TRBV6-5 and TRBJ2-1; tentative D call: TRBD2 (6 bases). CDR3 length equals 15 residues. Germline V gene lookup returns CDR1 MNHEY and CDR2 SVGAGI. V gave up 7 bases and J gave up 1 base, with 14 bases separating them. The CDR3, as DNA: TGTGCCAGCACCCTCAGTCGGGGGTCCTACAATGAGCAGTTCTTC. Protein product: CASTLSRGSYNEQFF.